Following are 9 T cell receptor beta chains from one sample sequenced in a study of STAT5B mutations in CD4+ large granular lymphocyte leukemia. The assay was immunoSEQ multiplex PCR, and TCRdb's table has in-frame clones only and misses some. The sample holds about 38,000 clones; almost 85% are singletons and the top ten take 1% to 1.5%. Sequencing input: CD4+ T cells from blood buffy coats. The receptor set was obtained from a human donor in good health.

The chain has TRBV28 and TRBJ2-7; 7 positions agree with TRBD1. Germline V gene sequence: CDR1 MDHEN, CDR2 SYDVKM. Germline trimming cut 4 bases from V and 3 bases from J; bases unmatched to any gene: 6. CDR3 length: 14 residues. The CDR3: CASSSGGQIYEQYF. In DNA, the CDR3 is TGTGCCAGCAGTTCAGGGGGACAGATCTACGAGCAGTACTTC.

The chain carries TRBV5-6 and TRBJ2-3; 10 positions match TRBD1. The CDR3 covers 16 residues. The junction had 12 bases not matched to a gene; V was cut back by 7 bases and J by 4 bases. Looked up from germline, CDR1 is SGHDT and CDR2 is YYEEEE. The DNA for the CDR3 is TGTGCCAGCGGACGTCCGGGACAGGGGCTTCCAGATACGCAGTATTTT. It yields the protein CASGRPGQGLPDTQYF.

The count of this clone is one. The gene calls are TRBV18 and TRBJ2-1; a possible D gene is TRBD1 (5 bases). The CDR3 totals 15 residues. CDR1 is KGHSH and CDR2 is LQKENI in the germline V gene. V lost 5 bases and J 2 bases, leaving 13 bases between the germline ends. Here the CDR3 DNA reads TGTGCCAGCTCAGAGGCAGGGCACCCCTACAATGAGCAGTTCTTC. Translating it yields CASSEAGHPYNEQFF.

J is TRBJ2-1 and V is TRBV28; the match to TRBD2 covers 14 bases. The ends lost 6 bases at V and 3 bases at J; junction bases unmatched: 4. The CDR3 totals 16 residues. The germline V gene has CDR1 MDHEN and CDR2 SYDVKM. This chain's CDR3 is CASRGTSGRNYNEQFF. In DNA, the CDR3 is TGTGCCAGCAGAGGGACTAGCGGGAGAAACTACAATGAGCAGTTCTTC.

This chain uses TRBV25-1 with TRBJ1-1; no reliable D call. Germline V gives CDR1 MGHDK, CDR2 SYGVNS. The ends were cut back, 1 base at V and 5 bases at J, with 2 bases in the middle. The CDR3 totals 11 residues. The chain's CDR3 is CASSESTEAFF. DNA for the CDR3: TGTGCCAGCAGTGAATCGACTGAAGCTTTCTTT.

The genes are TRBV10-2 and TRBJ2-2, with 8 bases that match TRBD2. The CDR3 is made up of 16 amino acids. Germline values: CDR1 WSHSY, CDR2 SAAADI. V was pared by 3 bases and J by 6 bases, with 9 bases of the junction left unmatched. CDR3 protein: CASSDPGTRGSGELFF. CDR3 DNA sequence: TGCGCCAGCAGTGACCCCGGGACTAGAGGCTCCGGGGAGCTGTTTTTT.

The chain links TRBV19 to TRBJ1-2; 7 nucleotides align to TRBD1. Germline CDR1 is LNHDA and CDR2 is SQIVND (reference sequence). The CDR3 loop spans 14 amino acids. V was pared by 4 bases and J by 4 bases, with 6 bases of the junction left unmatched. DNA for the CDR3: TGTGCCAGTAGTAGCCCGACAGGGTCCTATGGCTACACCTTC. Translating gives CASSSPTGSYGYTF. The complete variable domain, with remaining parts taken from reference TRBV19 and TRBJ1-2, reads DGGITQSPKYLFRKEGQNVTLSCEQNLNHDAMYWYRQDPGQGLRLIYYSQIVNDFQKGDIAEGYSVSREKKESFPLTVTSAQKNPTAFYLCASSSPTGSYGYTFGSGTRLTVV.

The chain links TRBV2 to TRBJ2-7; D gene uncertain. This CDR3 has 13 residues. The germline V gene has CDR1 SNHLY and CDR2 FYNNEI. V lost 2 bases to trimming and J lost 5 bases, with 10 bases between them. CDR3 sequence reads: CASSERDSHEQYF. The CDR3 DNA is TGTGCCAGCAGTGAAAGGGATTCCCACGAGCAGTACTTC.

The chain combines TRBV25-1 with TRBJ1-6; perhaps TRBD1 as D (5 bases). Germline V gives CDR1 MGHDK, CDR2 SYGVNS. The CDR3 extends over 12 amino acids. The ends were cut back, 7 bases at V and 9 bases at J, with 10 bases in the middle. Here the CDR3 reads CASNRGGSPLHF. The CDR3 DNA reads TGTGCCAGCAATCGGGGGGGTTCACCCCTCCACTTT.